This is a list of T cell receptor beta chains from one sample in a study of CD8 T cells in ankylosing spondylitis. MiXCR, applied by TCRdb to the 5' RACE reads, yields one record per CDR3 protein. The sample gives about 360,000 distinct CDR3 sequences, roughly 20% of which show up once; roughly 14% is in the top ten. The sample was blood, either unsorted or a sorted T cell fraction (not recorded which). These receptors originate from a male donor with ankylosing spondylitis or in good health (not recorded which). The CDR3 runs from the conserved cysteine through the conserved F or W. Fields, in order: D gene, J gene, V gene, clone size, CDR3 DNA, CDR3 protein. The D gene is left open where the match is weak. Clone size is given for some rows only: seen once, a few or many times, or a class if the clone is expanded.

.,TRBJ1-1,TRBV6-5,.,TGTGCCAGCAGTTTGGGGCGTGGGATGCCTGAAGCTTTCTTT,CASSLGRGMPEAFF
.,TRBJ1-2,TRBV27,.,TGTGCCAGCAGTTTCCGGGCAGGCTTCGGGATATCTGGCTACACCTTC,CASSFRAGFGISGYTF
.,TRBJ2-7,TRBV12-3/TRBV12-4,few,TGTGCCAGCAGCCCGGGGGCAGGGGGGTCACAGTACTTC,CASSPGAGGSQYF
TRBD1,TRBJ1-1,TRBV5-1,few,TGCGCCAGCAGCTCGGGACAGGGGGCGATGGGTAGCACTGAAGCTTTCTTT,CASSSGQGAMGSTEAFF
.,TRBJ1-6,TRBV2,.,TGTGCCAGCAGCAGCGGTGAGGATAATTCACCCCTCCACTTT,CASSSGEDNSPLHF
TRBD2,TRBJ2-7,TRBV20-1,many,TGCAGTGCTAGAGCGTCTAGCGGGGTCTACGAGCAGTACTTC,CSARASSGVYEQYF
TRBD2,TRBJ2-3,TRBV9,.,TGTGCCAGCAGCGTAGGAGGCCTAGCGGCCCAGGATACGCAGTATTTT,CASSVGGLAAQDTQYF
TRBD2,TRBJ2-1,TRBV5-1,few,TGCGCCAGCAGCCCGTCTAGCGGGGGTTACAATGAGCAGTTCTTC,CASSPSSGGYNEQFF
TRBD1,TRBJ2-2,TRBV12-3/TRBV12-4,few,TGTGCCAGCGAAACGGGACAGGGGAACACCGGGGAGCTGTTTTTT,CASETGQGNTGELFF
.,TRBJ2-5,TRBV29-1,few,TGCAGCGTTGAAGTCCCAGCGGGCCAAGAGACCCAGTACTTC,CSVEVPAGQETQYF
.,TRBJ2-3,TRBV4-1,.,TGCGCCAGCAGCCAACCCGAGGGAGCGAGCACAGATACGCAGTATTTT,CASSQPEGASTDTQYF
.,TRBJ2-2,TRBV11-2,.,TGTGCCAGCAGCTTAGATCGAGGCGGGGAGCTGTTTTTT,CASSLDRGGELFF
.,TRBJ2-7,TRBV28,.,TGTGCCAGCAGACCGGGGGCCGCTGGGGTTTGGGTTGACTACGAGCAGTACTTC,CASRPGAAGVWVDYEQYF
.,TRBJ2-1,TRBV12-3/TRBV12-4,many,TGTGCCAGCAGTTTGGTCGGGGAGCAGTTCTTC,CASSLVGEQFF
.,TRBJ2-5,TRBV11-2,few,TGTGCCAGCAGCTTATATATAGACGAAGAGACCCAGTACTTC,CASSLYIDEETQYF
TRBD1,TRBJ2-7,TRBV10-3,few,TGTGCCATCAGTGAGTCGGGACAGCACCCCTACGAGCAGTACTTC,CAISESGQHPYEQYF
.,TRBJ1-6,TRBV6-5,.,TGTGCCAGCAGTTACACATCAGATAATTCACCCCTCCACTTT,CASSYTSDNSPLHF
.,TRBJ2-7,TRBV12-3/TRBV12-4,.,TGTGCCAGCAGTTCCCCCCACCGGGACACCGAGCAGTACTTC,CASSSPHRDTEQYF
.,TRBJ2-7,TRBV27,few,TGTGCCAGCAGTCCCCACCGGAGTGCCGAGCAGTACTTC,CASSPHRSAEQYF
.,TRBJ2-7,TRBV7-2,.,TGTGCCAGCTGCTTCCCAGGAGGGGAGCAGTACTTC,CASCFPGGEQYF
.,TRBJ2-1,TRBV6-5,.,TGTGCCAGCAGCCTTCGACTTGGCGATGAGCAGTTCTTC,CASSLRLGDEQFF
.,TRBJ1-1,TRBV16,.,TGTGCCAGCAGCCAAAACAGGGTTGAAGCTTTCTTT,CASSQNRVEAFF
TRBD1,TRBJ2-7,TRBV25-1,many,TGTGCCAGCAGTGAGACGGGGACAGGTTCCTACGAGCAGTACTTC,CASSETGTGSYEQYF
.,TRBJ2-1,TRBV30,.,TGTGCCTGGAGTGTATTGGTGTGGGGGGCGCAGTTCTTC,CAWSVLVWGAQFF
TRBD1,TRBJ1-3,TRBV3-1,few,TGTGCCAGCAGCCGGACAGGGAGGAATGGAAACACCATATATTTT,CASSRTGRNGNTIYF
.,TRBJ2-2,TRBV12-3/TRBV12-4,.,TGTGCCAGCAGTCCTACCATTACAGAAAACACCGGGGAGCTGTTTTTT,CASSPTITENTGELFF
.,TRBJ2-1,TRBV15,.,TGTGCTACCAGCAGAGACCGGGATTACAATGAGCAGTTCTTC,CATSRDRDYNEQFF
.,TRBJ2-4,TRBV7-9,.,TGTGCCAGCAGCGTCCTGGGGAGTGGAAACATTCAGTACTTC,CASSVLGSGNIQYF
TRBD1,TRBJ2-2,TRBV11-2,.,TGTGCCAGCAGCGACGGGAACCCCTTCCGGGACAGCAACACCGGGGAGCTGTTTTTT,CASSDGNPFRDSNTGELFF
.,TRBJ2-1,TRBV4-1,.,TGCGCCAGCAGCCAAGTGGTTGGGACGGCCTCCTACAATGAGCAGTTCTTC,CASSQVVGTASYNEQFF
.,TRBJ2-1,TRBV4-2,.,TGTGCCAGCAGCCGGCCGGACAGAGGGGTGGAGCAGTTCTTC,CASSRPDRGVEQFF
TRBD1,TRBJ2-1,TRBV27,.,TGTGCCAGCATCGGACAGGGGTTGAGCAATGAGCAGTTCTTC,CASIGQGLSNEQFF
.,TRBJ2-2,TRBV12-3/TRBV12-4,few,TGTGCCAGCAGTTTATACAGCTCGAACACCGGGGAGCTGTTTTTT,CASSLYSSNTGELFF
TRBD2,TRBJ2-3,TRBV7-9,.,TGTGCCAGCAGCTTCGGACTAGCGGTTGACACAGATACGCAGTATTTT,CASSFGLAVDTDTQYF